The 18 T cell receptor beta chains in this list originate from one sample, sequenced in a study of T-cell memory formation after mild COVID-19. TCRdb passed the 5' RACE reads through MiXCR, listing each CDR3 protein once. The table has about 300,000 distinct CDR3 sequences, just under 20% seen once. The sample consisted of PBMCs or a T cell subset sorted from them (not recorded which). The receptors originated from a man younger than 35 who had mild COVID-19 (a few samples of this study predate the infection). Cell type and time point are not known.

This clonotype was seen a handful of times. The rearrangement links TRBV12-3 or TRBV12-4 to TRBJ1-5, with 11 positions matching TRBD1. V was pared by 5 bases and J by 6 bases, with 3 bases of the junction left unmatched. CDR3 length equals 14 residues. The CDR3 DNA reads TGTGCCAGCAGTAGGACAGGGGGCGGTCAGCCCCAGCATTTT. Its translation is CASSRTGGGQPQHF.

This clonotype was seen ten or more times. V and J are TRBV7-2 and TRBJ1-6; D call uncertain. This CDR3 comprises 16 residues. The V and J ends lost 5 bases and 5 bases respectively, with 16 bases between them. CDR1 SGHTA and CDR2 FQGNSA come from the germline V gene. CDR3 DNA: TGTGCCAGCAGCCCCGTAGGAATCCAAAATAATTCACCCCTCCACTTT. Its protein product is CASSPVGIQNNSPLHF.

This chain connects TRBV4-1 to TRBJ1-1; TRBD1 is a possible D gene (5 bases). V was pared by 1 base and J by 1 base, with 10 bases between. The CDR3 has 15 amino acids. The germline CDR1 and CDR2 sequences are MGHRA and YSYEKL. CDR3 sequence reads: CASSQVGDGNTEAFF. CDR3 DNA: TGCGCCAGCAGCCAAGTTGGGGACGGGAACACTGAAGCTTTCTTT.

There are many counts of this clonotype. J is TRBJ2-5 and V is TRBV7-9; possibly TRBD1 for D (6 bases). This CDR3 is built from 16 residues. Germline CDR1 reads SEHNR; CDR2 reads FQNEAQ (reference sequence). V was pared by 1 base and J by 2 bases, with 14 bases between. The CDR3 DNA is TGTGCCAGCAGCTTAGTGGCCAAAACAGGGCAAGAGACCCAGTACTTC. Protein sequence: CASSLVAKTGQETQYF.

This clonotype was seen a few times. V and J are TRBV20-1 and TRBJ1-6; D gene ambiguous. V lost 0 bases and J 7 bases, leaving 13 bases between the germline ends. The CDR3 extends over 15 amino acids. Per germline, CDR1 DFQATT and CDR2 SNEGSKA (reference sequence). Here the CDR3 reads CSARETGSINSPLHF. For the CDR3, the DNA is TGCAGTGCTAGAGAAACCGGGAGTATCAATTCACCCCTCCACTTT.

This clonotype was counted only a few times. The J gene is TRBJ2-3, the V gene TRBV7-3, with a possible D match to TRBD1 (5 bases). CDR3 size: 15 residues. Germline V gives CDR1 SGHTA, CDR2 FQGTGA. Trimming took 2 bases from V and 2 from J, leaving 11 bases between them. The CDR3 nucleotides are TGTGCCAGCAGCTTAGTGGGGCCGTACACAGATACGCAGTATTTT. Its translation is CASSLVGPYTDTQYF.

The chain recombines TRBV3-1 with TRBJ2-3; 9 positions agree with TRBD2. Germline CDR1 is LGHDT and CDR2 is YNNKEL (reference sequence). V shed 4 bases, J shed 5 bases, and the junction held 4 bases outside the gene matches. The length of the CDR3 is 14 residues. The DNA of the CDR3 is TGTGCCAGCAGCCCCGTAGCGGGGGAAGATACGCAGTATTTT. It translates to CASSPVAGEDTQYF.

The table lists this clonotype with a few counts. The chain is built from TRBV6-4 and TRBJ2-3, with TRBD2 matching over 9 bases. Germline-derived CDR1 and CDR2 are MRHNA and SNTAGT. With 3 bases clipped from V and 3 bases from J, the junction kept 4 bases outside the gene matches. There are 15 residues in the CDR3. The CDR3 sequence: CASSERGGATDTQYF. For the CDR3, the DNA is TGTGCCAGCAGTGAGCGCGGGGGGGCAACAGATACGCAGTATTTT.

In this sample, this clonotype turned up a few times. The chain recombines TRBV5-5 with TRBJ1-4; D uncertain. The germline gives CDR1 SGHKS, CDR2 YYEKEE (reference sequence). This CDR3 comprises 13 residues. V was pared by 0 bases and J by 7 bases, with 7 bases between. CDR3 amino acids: CASSLAAGEKLFF. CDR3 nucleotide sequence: TGTGCCAGCAGCTTGGCCGCGGGTGAAAAACTGTTTTTT.

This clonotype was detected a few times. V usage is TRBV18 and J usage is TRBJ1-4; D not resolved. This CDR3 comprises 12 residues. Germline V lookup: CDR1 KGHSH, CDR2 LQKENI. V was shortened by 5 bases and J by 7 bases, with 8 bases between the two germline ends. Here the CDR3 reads CASSTNSEKLFF. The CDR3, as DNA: TGTGCCAGCTCAACCAATAGTGAAAAACTGTTTTTT.

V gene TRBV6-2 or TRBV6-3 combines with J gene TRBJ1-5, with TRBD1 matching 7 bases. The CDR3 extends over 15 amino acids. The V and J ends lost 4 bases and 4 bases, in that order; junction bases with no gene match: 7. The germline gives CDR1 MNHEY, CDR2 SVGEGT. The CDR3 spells CASSSWTGSNQPQHF. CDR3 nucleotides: TGTGCCAGCAGTTCATGGACAGGATCTAATCAGCCCCAGCATTTT.

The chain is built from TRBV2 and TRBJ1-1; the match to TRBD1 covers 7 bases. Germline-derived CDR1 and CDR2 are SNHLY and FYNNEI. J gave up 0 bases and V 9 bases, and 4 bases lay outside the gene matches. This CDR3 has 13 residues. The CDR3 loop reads CARRTGMNTEAFF. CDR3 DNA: TGTGCCAGAAGGACAGGCATGAACACTGAAGCTTTCTTT.

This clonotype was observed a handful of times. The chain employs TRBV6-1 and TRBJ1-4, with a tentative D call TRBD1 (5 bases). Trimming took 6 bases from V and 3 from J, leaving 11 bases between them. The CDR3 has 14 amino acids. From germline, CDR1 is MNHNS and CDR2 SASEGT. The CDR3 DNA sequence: TGTGCCAGCAGGAAGCAGGGATCTAATGAAAAACTGTTTTTT. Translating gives CASRKQGSNEKLFF.

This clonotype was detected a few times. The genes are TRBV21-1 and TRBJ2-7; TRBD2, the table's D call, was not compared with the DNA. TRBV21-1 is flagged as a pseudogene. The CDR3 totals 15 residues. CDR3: CASSRGTSRDREQYV. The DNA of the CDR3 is TGTGCCAGCAGCAGGGGGACCAGCCGGGATCGGGAGCAGTACGTC.

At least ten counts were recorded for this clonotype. The CDR3 is CSVGQGDTEAFF. The CDR3 coding sequence is TGCAGCGTTGGTCAGGGAGATACTGAAGCTTTCTTT. The chain carries TRBV29-1 and TRBJ1-1; TRBD1 might be the D (5 bases). Germline-derived CDR1 and CDR2 are SQVTM and ANQGSEA. The CDR3 runs to 12 residues. V was cut by 4 bases and J by 5 bases, with 11 bases left in between.

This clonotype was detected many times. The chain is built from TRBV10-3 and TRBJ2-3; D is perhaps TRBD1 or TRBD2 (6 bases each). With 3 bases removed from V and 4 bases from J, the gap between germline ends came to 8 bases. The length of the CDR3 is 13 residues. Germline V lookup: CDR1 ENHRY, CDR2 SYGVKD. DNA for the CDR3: TGTGCCATCAGTGATCGGGGGCCAGATACGCAGTATTTT. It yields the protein CAISDRGPDTQYF.

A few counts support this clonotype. Written as DNA, the CDR3 is TGTGCCAGCAGCTCTACGGACCAATCCCGCGAGACCCAGTACTTC. Translating gives CASSSTDQSRETQYF. The chain is built from TRBV7-8 and TRBJ2-5; D gene ambiguous. Germline assignment: CDR1 SGHVS and CDR2 FQNEAQ. The V gene lost 4 bases and the J gene lost 5 bases, with 17 bases spanning the gap. The CDR3 covers 15 residues.

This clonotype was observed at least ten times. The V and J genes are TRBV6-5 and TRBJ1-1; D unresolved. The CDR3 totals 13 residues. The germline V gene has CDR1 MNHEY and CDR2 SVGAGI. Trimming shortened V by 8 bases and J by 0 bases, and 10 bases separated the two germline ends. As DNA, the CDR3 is TGTGCCAGCGGTTTTCGCATGAACACTGAAGCTTTCTTT. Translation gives CASGFRMNTEAFF.